Below, one T cell receptor beta chain is given with its context. Its antigen remains unidentified. Libraries were prepared by immunoSEQ multiplex PCR; TCRdb keeps only in-frame clonotypes and omits some of them. This sample has some 90,000 clones, with 87% found just once. This record belongs to a study of T cell responses to AZD1222 COVID-19 vaccine. The ends lost 4 bases at V and 4 bases at J; junction bases unmatched: 5. The CDR3 sequence is 14 residues long. Germline values: CDR1 SGHRS, CDR2 YFSETQ. Overall study findings and caveats: The donors showed a predominance of white British ancestry and of females, with possible underestimation of clonal diversity. Seropositivity was recorded at baseline in only five to seven AZD1222 recipients. With dominance at 160-218 and 743-854, vaccine-associated CD4 TCRs spanned spike.

The chain employs TRBV5-1 and TRBJ2-3; 8 bases agree with TRBD1. The sample in question was peripheral blood, obtained on day 0 of AZD1222 vaccination. This clonotype originated in an adult in good health. The CDR3 spells CASSQSTGADTQYF. The CDR3 nucleotides read TGCGCCAGCAGCCAATCGACAGGGGCAGATACGCAGTATTTT. Supplemented by reference TRBV5-1 and TRBJ2-3, the full variable domain reads KAGVTQTPRYLIKTRGQQVTLSCSPISGHRSVSWYQQTPGQGLQFLFEYFSETQRNKGNFPGRFSGRQFSNSRSEMNVSTLELGDSALYLCASSQSTGADTQYFGPGTRLTVL.